This TCR beta chain was observed in a study of shared clonotypes between healthy human individuals. When replicate PCRs were run on sorted subsets, they used 200 to 250 ng DNA, about 31,000 T cell genomes. TCRdb keeps only in-frame clones here, not all; method: immunoSEQ multiplex PCR. The table has around 2.1 million clones, about 92% seen once. Terminally differentiated effector memory CD45RA+ cells were left out of the naive CD8 fraction, which was CD45RO-negative and positively selected for CCR7. The study enrolled healthy HIV-negative adults without recent acute infections or vaccinations as donors. CDR1 is MGHRA, CDR2 YSYEKL, per germline. The V and J ends lost 6 bases and 7 bases, in that order; junction bases with no gene match: 12. This CDR3 spans 16 amino acids.

The V call is TRBV4-1, the J call TRBJ2-2; 9 bases agree with TRBD1. Specimen: naive CD8+ T cells from PBMCs. The receptor's source is a man younger than 35 in good health. Some clones in this sample may be carry-over from other donors' samples. CDR3 sequence (DNA): TGCGCCAGCAGACTTTTACAGGGGGCGAGGAACGGGGAGCTGTTTTTT. Protein sequence: CASRLLQGARNGELFF.